These 25 T cell receptor beta chains were sequenced from one sample in a study of cytomegalovirus exposure and HLA in healthy donors. 60 Vbeta and 13 Jbeta primers were used in PCR. Repertoires were generated with immunoSEQ multiplex PCR, while TCRdb's copy carries only in-frame clones and drops some. This repertoire shows more than 110,000 clones, 65% to 80% found once; its top ten account for roughly 4.3%. Sequenced material: PBMCs. The receptors derive from a male donor in good health and CMV-seronegative.

The chain employs TRBV5-1 and TRBJ2-7; the D gene is possibly TRBD1 (7 bases). The CDR3 totals 14 residues. Between the trimmed V and J ends, which lost 6 bases and 3 bases, there was a span of 16 bases. Germline V gene lookup returns CDR1 SGHRS and CDR2 YFSETQ. The CDR3 protein is CASKSGGKVYEQYF. The CDR3 coding sequence is TGCGCCAGCAAATCAGGGGGGAAGGTCTACGAGCAGTACTTC.

The chain is built from TRBV19 and TRBJ1-2; 8 bases are a match to TRBD1. Germline V CDR1 and CDR2: LNHDA, SQIVND (reference sequence). V lost 5 bases, J lost 3 bases, and 8 bases stayed unmatched. The CDR3 has 15 residues. The CDR3 DNA reads TGTGCCAGTAGTGCTCAGGGGGCGCGACACTATGGCTACACCTTC. It yields the protein CASSAQGARHYGYTF.

The J gene is TRBJ2-3, the V gene TRBV7-9, with 8 bases matching TRBD2. The germline V gene encodes CDR1 SEHNR and CDR2 FQNEAQ (reference sequence). J was trimmed by 0 bases and V by 5 bases; bases with no gene match: 4. CDR3 length: 15 amino acids. The CDR3 region is CASSATSGSTDTQYF. As DNA, the CDR3 is TGTGCCAGCAGCGCTACTAGCGGTAGCACAGATACGCAGTATTTT.

This clone was observed a single time. The chain joins TRBV7-9 to TRBJ1-1; the match to TRBD1 covers 7 bases. The germline CDR1 and CDR2 sequences are SEHNR and FQNEAQ (reference sequence). CDR3 length: 14 residues. V dropped 5 bases and J dropped 0; count of bases not matched to a gene: 3. CDR3 loop: CASSPDRVNTEAFF. The DNA for the CDR3 is TGTGCCAGCAGCCCCGACAGGGTGAACACTGAAGCTTTCTTT.

In DNA, the CDR3 is TGTGCCAGTAGTATAGTGGATAGCGGGAGTACTGAGCAGTTCTTC. It codes for CASSIVDSGSTEQFF. The rearrangement links TRBV19 to TRBJ2-1; 9 nucleotides match TRBD2. V gave up 1 base and J gave up 9 bases; unmatched junction bases: 7. Germline assignment: CDR1 LNHDA and CDR2 SQIVND (reference sequence). The CDR3 runs 15 residues.

This chain joins TRBV5-1 and TRBJ2-7; 10 nucleotides line up with TRBD1. Per germline, CDR1 SGHRS and CDR2 YFSETQ. The junction had 4 bases not matched to a gene; V was cut back by 0 bases and J by 1 base. The CDR3 spans 16 residues. The CDR3 DNA is TGCGCCAGCAGCTTGGCCCGGACAGGGGGGTCCTACGAGCAGTACTTC. Residues: CASSLARTGGSYEQYF.

Regarding this clone: A junction end diverges from the germline sequence, so it may reflect a read error. CDR3: CASRPTAGANGLTF. The CDR3 region has the DNA TGTGCCAGCAGACCGACAGCTGGGGCCAACGGCCTGACTTTC. This chain uses TRBV9 with TRBJ2-6, with a tentative D call TRBD1 (5 bases). This CDR3 contains 14 residues. The V gene's germline CDR1 is SGDLS and CDR2 YYNGEE. The whole variable domain, filled in from reference TRBV9 and TRBJ2-6, reads DSGVTQTPKHLITATGQRVTLRCSPRSGDLSVYWYQQSLDQGLQFLIQYYNGEERAKGNILERFSAQQFPDLHSELNLSSLELGDSALYFCASRPTAGANGLTFGAGSRLTVL.

This clone is a singleton in its sample. V usage is TRBV28 and J usage is TRBJ2-1; D remains unclear. Germline loops: CDR1 MDHEN, CDR2 SYDVKM. V was trimmed by 7 bases and J by 6 bases, leaving 13 bases between them. CDR3 length equals 13 residues. The CDR3 spells CASNTTPLNEQFF. CDR3 bases: TGTGCCAGCAACACCACGCCCCTCAATGAGCAGTTCTTC.

This clone was seen just once. The chain employs TRBV28 and TRBJ1-5, with TRBD1 identical over 8 bases. Germline lookup yields CDR1 MDHEN and CDR2 SYDVKM. This CDR3 region has 15 residues. J was trimmed by 5 bases and V by 6 bases; bases with no gene match: 9. The CDR3 DNA reads TGTGCCAGCAGCGGGTCAGGGGGCCAGGATCAGCCCCAGCATTTT. Encoded protein: CASSGSGGQDQPQHF.

This chain connects TRBV6-5 to TRBJ2-1; the match to TRBD2 covers 8 bases. Germline V gives CDR1 MNHEY, CDR2 SVGAGI. The junction had 8 bases not matched to a gene; V was cut back by 0 bases and J by 16 bases. CDR3 length equals 13 residues. CDR3 coding DNA: TGTGCCAGCAGTTACTCTCTACTAGCGGTCCTCTTCTTC. This translates into CASSYSLLAVLFF.

This clone was seen only a few times. This sequence joins TRBV25-1 and TRBJ1-2, with D possibly TRBD1 on 6 matching bases. V was pared by 1 base and J by 5 bases, with 17 bases between. The CDR3 has 16 amino acids. Looked up from germline, CDR1 is MGHDK and CDR2 is SYGVNS. The CDR3 region has the DNA TGTGCCAGCAGTGAATCGTTGGGGCGGGGGGCATATGGCTACACCTTC. Translating gives CASSESLGRGAYGYTF.

This chain joins TRBV7-8 and TRBJ2-1, with 7 bases matching TRBD1. There are 16 residues in the CDR3. CDR1 and CDR2 (germline): SGHVS, FQNEAQ. J was trimmed by 3 bases and V by 3 bases; bases with no gene match: 8. The DNA for the CDR3 is TGTGCCAGCAGCTTTTCCGACTCAGGGGGCTACAATGAGCAGTTCTTC. It translates to CASSFSDSGGYNEQFF. Drawing the rest from reference TRBV7-8 and TRBJ2-1, the complete variable domain is GAGVSQSPRYKVAKRGQDVALRCDPISGHVSLFWYQQALGQGPEFLTYFQNEAQLDKSGLPSDRFFAERPEGSVSTLKIQRTQQEDSAVYLCASSFSDSGGYNEQFFGPGTRLTVL.

V and J are TRBV30 and TRBJ2-5; D may be TRBD2 (5 bases). CDR1 is GTSNPN and CDR2 is SVGIG in the germline V gene (reference sequence). The CDR3 extends over 13 amino acids. V gave up 5 bases and J gave up 1 base, with 11 bases separating them. DNA for the CDR3: TGTGCCTGGGCCGGCGGGCTCCAAGAGACCCAGTACTTC. Protein: CAWAGGLQETQYF.

This chain joins TRBV4-2 and TRBJ1-2; D unclear. CDR1 and CDR2 from the germline V gene are LGHNA and YNFKEQ. The CDR3 is 12 amino acids. Trimming cost V 1 base and J 3 bases, with 3 bases left between them. The CDR3 region is CASSQVDYGYTF. The CDR3 nucleotides are TGTGCCAGCAGCCAAGTAGACTATGGCTACACCTTC.

The chain recombines TRBV12-5 with TRBJ1-1; 7 nucleotides align to TRBD1. The CDR3 length is 17 residues. After removal of 0 bases from V and 2 bases from J, the junction contained 9 bases not matched to a gene. Germline CDR1 LGHNT, CDR2 FRNRAP. The CDR3: CASGLVPLQGKNTEAFF. CDR3 coding DNA: TGTGCTAGTGGTTTGGTACCTCTACAGGGGAAAAACACTGAAGCTTTCTTT.

The chain has TRBV9 and TRBJ2-3, with D hard to call. The CDR3 loop spans 14 amino acids. Germline CDR1 is SGDLS and CDR2 is YYNGEE. V lost 0 bases and J lost 4, with 9 bases in between. The CDR3 loop reads CASSVGVGPDTQYF. The CDR3 nucleotides read TGTGCCAGCAGCGTAGGGGTGGGCCCAGATACGCAGTATTTT.

The chain employs TRBV2 and TRBJ1-1; 7 bases fit TRBD1. The ends lost 4 bases at V and 6 bases at J; junction bases unmatched: 11. This CDR3 comprises 15 residues. CDR1 is SNHLY, CDR2 FYNNEI, per germline. The CDR3 is CASSGGQVPGAEAFF. CDR3 bases: TGTGCCAGCAGTGGAGGACAGGTTCCTGGCGCTGAAGCTTTCTTT.

The rearrangement links TRBV7-2 to TRBJ1-2, with D uncertain. CDR1 is SGHTA, CDR2 FQGNSA, per germline. The CDR3 consists of 16 residues. V lost 5 bases, J lost 2 bases, and 18 bases lay in between. This CDR3 reads CASSPRGTKGNYGYTF. CDR3 coding DNA: TGTGCCAGCAGCCCGCGGGGAACAAAGGGAAACTATGGCTACACCTTC. Drawing the rest from reference TRBV7-2 and TRBJ1-2, the complete variable domain is GAGVSQSPSNKVTEKGKDVELRCDPISGHTALYWYRQSLGQGLEFLIYFQGNSAPDKSGLPSDRFSAERTGGSVSTLTIQRTQQEDSAVYLCASSPRGTKGNYGYTFGSGTRLTVV.

V and J are TRBV10-1 and TRBJ2-5, with D possibly being TRBD2 (5 bases). With 1 base removed from V and 3 bases from J, the gap between germline ends came to 18 bases. The CDR3 spans 17 residues. Germline CDR1 reads WNHNN; CDR2 reads SYGVQD (reference sequence). The chain's CDR3 is CASSELPLAGVEETQYF. CDR3 coding DNA: TGCGCCAGCAGTGAGTTACCCCTAGCCGGAGTGGAAGAGACCCAGTACTTC.

The count of this clone is one. Germline is not matched at one junction end, which may reflect a read error. The rearrangement joins TRBV7-9 to TRBJ2-7, with TRBD1 matching 9 bases. The CDR3 covers 15 residues. Per germline, CDR1 SEHNR and CDR2 FQNEAQ (reference sequence). CDR3 protein: CSSSPPDRGREEQYF. CDR3 DNA sequence: TGTTCCAGCAGCCCCCCGGACAGGGGACGGGAAGAGCAGTACTTC.

The gene calls are TRBV6-5 and TRBJ2-1; 7 nucleotides match TRBD2. Germline V CDR1 and CDR2: MNHEY, SVGAGI. The CDR3 runs 13 residues. V shed 7 bases, J shed 9 bases, and the junction held 9 bases outside the gene matches. In DNA form, the CDR3 reads TGTGCCAGCACCCGGGAGGCTACGGGTGAGCAGTTCTTC. This translates into CASTREATGEQFF.

This chain connects TRBV27 to TRBJ2-5; 9 bases are shared with TRBD1. CDR3 length: 15 residues. CDR1 and CDR2 from the germline V gene are MNHEY and SMNVEV (reference sequence). V shed 5 bases, J shed 5 bases, and the junction held 9 bases outside the gene matches. Here the CDR3 reads CASSTGQGIWETQYF. CDR3 DNA: TGTGCCAGCAGTACGGGACAGGGTATTTGGGAGACCCAGTACTTC.

The rearrangement uses TRBV11-3 and TRBJ2-1; D may be TRBD2 (7 bases). This CDR3 is 17 amino acids long. V gave up 5 bases and J gave up 4 bases, with 21 bases separating them. Germline CDR1 SGHNT, CDR2 YENEEA. The CDR3 DNA sequence: TGTGCCAGCAGCCCCCACCAGGGGAGCGGGATATACAATGAGCAGTTCTTC. Translated: CASSPHQGSGIYNEQFF.

This clone has a handful of counts. The rearrangement links TRBV6-4 to TRBJ2-3, with 8 bases that match TRBD2. The CDR3 length is 15 residues. V dropped 3 bases and J dropped 4; count of bases not matched to a gene: 6. In germline, CDR1 is MRHNA, CDR2 SNTAGT. The CDR3, as DNA: TGTGCCAGCAGTGAACGGGGGGGAAGCGCAGATACGCAGTATTTT. It is translated as CASSERGGSADTQYF.

The CDR3 region has the DNA TGTGCCAGCTCTTACAGGGGTGAAGCTTTCTTT. Its protein is CASSYRGEAFF. The V call is TRBV18, the J call TRBJ1-1, with TRBD1 matching over 7 bases. V dropped 6 bases and J dropped 7; count of bases not matched to a gene: 2. The CDR3 is 11 residues long. Germline-derived CDR1 and CDR2 are KGHSH and LQKENI.